This T cell receptor (beta chain) was sequenced during a study of shared clonotypes between healthy human individuals. In regard to this clone: Its target is unknown. The junction departs from the called germline gene at one end, perhaps through a read error. Other DNA sequences in the same sample also yield this CDR3.

Study results and limitations: It was the non-shared clonotypes that had lower generation probabilities than clonotypes shared by all four donors.

Naive CD8 cells, CD45RO-negative and positively selected for CCR7, excluded terminally differentiated effector memory CD45RA+ cells. Libraries were prepared by immunoSEQ multiplex PCR; TCRdb keeps only in-frame clonotypes and omits some of them. The sample holds about 1.9 million clones, 80% to 95% seen once. Germline CDR1 reads MNHEY; CDR2 reads SVGAGI. The CDR3 has 14 amino acids. The TCR sequence derives from a man aged 18 to 29 in good health. Some clones in this sample may be carry-over from other donors' samples. The rearrangement joins TRBV6-5 to TRBJ1-1; the match to TRBD1 covers 8 bases. Material for sequencing was naive CD8+ T cells from PBMCs. The CDR3 nucleotides are TGTGCTAGCAGCCCCGGAACAGGGGGGTCTGAAGCTTTCTTT. It specifies CASSPGTGGSEAFF.